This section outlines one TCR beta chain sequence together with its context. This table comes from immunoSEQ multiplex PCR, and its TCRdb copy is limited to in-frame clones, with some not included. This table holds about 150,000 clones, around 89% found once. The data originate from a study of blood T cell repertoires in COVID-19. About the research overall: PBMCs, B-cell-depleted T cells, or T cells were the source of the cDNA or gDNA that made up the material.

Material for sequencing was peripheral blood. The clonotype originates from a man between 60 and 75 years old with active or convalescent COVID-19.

CDR3: CSARTGENYTF. CDR3 bases: TGCAGTGCTCGGACAGGGGAGAACTACACCTTC. J is TRBJ1-2 and V is TRBV20-1, with 9 bases lining up with TRBD1. Germline-derived CDR1 and CDR2 are DFQATT and SNEGSKA (reference sequence). The ends lost 5 bases at V and 10 bases at J; junction bases unmatched: 5. The CDR3 is 11 residues long.